This entry concerns a single T cell receptor (beta chain). Its matching antigen is unknown. Clones were read by immunoSEQ multiplex PCR, and TCRdb kept only the in-frame ones, dropping some. The sample includes approximately 140,000 clones, more than 90% of them seen just once. These data are taken from a study of T cell responses to AZD1222 COVID-19 vaccine. Samples with a second dose at about 4 or about 12 weeks were pooled together. The study, taken as a whole, reports: The study found vaccine-associated CD4 TCRs spanning spike, dominant at 160-218 and 743-854. Females outnumbered males among donors, who were mostly white British; clonal diversity was possibly underestimated. Close to half of all spike-specific TCRs reportedly target regions of the variants that are unmutated.

Germline CDR1 is SGHDT and CDR2 is YYEEEE. V lost 3 bases and J 7 bases, leaving 16 bases between the germline ends. The CDR3 consists of 14 residues. The source material was peripheral blood, sampled 28 days after the second AZD1222 dose. The origin of this receptor is an adult who received the AZD1222 COVID-19 vaccine. The V and J genes are TRBV5-6 and TRBJ1-2; possibly TRBD1 for D (6 bases). The CDR3 coding sequence is TGTGCCAGCAGCTCAGGGGTGTCAGTCGGTGGCTACACCTTC. The encoded protein is CASSSGVSVGGYTF.